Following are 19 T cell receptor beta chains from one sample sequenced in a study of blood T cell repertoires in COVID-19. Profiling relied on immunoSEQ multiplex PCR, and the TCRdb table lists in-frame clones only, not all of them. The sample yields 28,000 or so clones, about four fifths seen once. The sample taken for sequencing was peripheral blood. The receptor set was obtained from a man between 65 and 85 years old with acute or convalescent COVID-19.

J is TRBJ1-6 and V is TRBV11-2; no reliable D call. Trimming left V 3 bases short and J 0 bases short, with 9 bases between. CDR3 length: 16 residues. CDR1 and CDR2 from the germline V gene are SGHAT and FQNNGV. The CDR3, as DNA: TGTGCCAGCAGCTTGGAGCAGTTCTCCTATAATTCACCCCTCCACTTT. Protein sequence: CASSLEQFSYNSPLHF.

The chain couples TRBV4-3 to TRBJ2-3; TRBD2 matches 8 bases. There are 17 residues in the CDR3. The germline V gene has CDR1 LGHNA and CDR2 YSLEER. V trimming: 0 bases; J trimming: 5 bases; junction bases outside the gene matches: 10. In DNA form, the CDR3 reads TGCGCCAGCAGCCAAGACGCTAGCGGGTCGGGCGGAGATACGCAGTATTTT. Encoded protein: CASSQDASGSGGDTQYF.

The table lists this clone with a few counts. The CDR3 sequence is CASSLEGHRNTIYF. The CDR3 DNA is TGTGCCAGCAGCTTGGAGGGACACCGAAACACCATATATTTT. V gene TRBV5-4 combines with J gene TRBJ1-3, with D perhaps matching TRBD1 (6 bases). The germline V gene encodes CDR1 SGHNT and CDR2 YYREEE (reference sequence). V lost 0 bases and J lost 5, with 9 bases in between. The CDR3 extends over 14 amino acids.

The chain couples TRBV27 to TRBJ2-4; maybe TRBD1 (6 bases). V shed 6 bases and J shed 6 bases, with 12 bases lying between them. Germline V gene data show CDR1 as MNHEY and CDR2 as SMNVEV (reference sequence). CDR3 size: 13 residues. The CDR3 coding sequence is TGTGCCAGCAGCCGGGACAACGCAAACATTCAGTACTTC. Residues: CASSRDNANIQYF.

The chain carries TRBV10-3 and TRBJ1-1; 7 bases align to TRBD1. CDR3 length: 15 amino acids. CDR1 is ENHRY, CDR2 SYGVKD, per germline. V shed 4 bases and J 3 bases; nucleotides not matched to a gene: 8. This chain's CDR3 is CAISAATGVDTEAFF. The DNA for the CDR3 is TGTGCCATCAGTGCGGCAACAGGGGTGGACACTGAAGCTTTCTTT.

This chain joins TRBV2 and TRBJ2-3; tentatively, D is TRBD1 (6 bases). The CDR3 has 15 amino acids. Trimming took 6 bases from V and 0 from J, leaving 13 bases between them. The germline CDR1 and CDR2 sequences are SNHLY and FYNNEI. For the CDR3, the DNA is TGTGCCAGCAGGACAGGATTTTTTAGCACAGATACGCAGTATTTT. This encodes CASRTGFFSTDTQYF.

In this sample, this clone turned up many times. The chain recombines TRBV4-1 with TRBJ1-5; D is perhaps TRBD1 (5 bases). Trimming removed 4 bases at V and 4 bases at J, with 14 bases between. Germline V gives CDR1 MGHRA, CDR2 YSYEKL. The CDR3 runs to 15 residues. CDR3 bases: TGCGCCAGCAGCCCCCTCCAGGAGGGGAATCAGCCCCAGCATTTT. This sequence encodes CASSPLQEGNQPQHF.

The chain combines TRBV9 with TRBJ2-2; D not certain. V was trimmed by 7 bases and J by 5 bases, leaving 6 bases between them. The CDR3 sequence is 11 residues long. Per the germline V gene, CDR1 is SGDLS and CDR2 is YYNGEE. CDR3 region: CASERTGELFF. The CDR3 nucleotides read TGTGCCAGCGAGAGGACCGGGGAGCTGTTTTTT.

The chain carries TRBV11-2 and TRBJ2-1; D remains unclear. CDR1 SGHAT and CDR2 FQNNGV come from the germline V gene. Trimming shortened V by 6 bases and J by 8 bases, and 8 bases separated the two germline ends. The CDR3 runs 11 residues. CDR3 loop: CASSSSDEQFF. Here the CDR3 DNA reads TGTGCCAGCAGTTCCTCGGATGAGCAGTTCTTC.

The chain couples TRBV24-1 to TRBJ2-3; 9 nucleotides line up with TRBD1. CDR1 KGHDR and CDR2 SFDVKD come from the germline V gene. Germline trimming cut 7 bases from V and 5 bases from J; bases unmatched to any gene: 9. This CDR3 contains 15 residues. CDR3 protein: CATSGNRGPEDTQYF. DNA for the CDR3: TGTGCCACCAGCGGGAACAGGGGGCCTGAAGATACGCAGTATTTT.

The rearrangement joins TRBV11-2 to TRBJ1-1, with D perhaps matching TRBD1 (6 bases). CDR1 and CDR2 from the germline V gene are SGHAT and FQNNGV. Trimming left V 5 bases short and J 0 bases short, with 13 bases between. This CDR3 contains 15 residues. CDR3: CASSPLGGLNTEAFF. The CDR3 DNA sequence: TGTGCCAGCAGCCCACTAGGGGGACTGAACACTGAAGCTTTCTTT.

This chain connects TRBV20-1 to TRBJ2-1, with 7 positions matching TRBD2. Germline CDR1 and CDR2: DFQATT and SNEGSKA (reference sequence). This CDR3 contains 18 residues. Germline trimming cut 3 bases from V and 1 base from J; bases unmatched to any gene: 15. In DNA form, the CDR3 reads TGCAGTGCTAGTAACCCAGCGGGGAGAGGGGATTCCTACAATGAGCAGTTCTTC. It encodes CSASNPAGRGDSYNEQFF.

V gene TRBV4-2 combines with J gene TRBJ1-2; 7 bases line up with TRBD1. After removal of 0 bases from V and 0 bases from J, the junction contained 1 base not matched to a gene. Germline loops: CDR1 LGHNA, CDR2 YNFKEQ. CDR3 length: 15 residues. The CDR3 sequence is CASSQEGQSNYGYTF. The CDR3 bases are TGTGCCAGCAGCCAAGAGGGACAGTCTAACTATGGCTACACCTTC.

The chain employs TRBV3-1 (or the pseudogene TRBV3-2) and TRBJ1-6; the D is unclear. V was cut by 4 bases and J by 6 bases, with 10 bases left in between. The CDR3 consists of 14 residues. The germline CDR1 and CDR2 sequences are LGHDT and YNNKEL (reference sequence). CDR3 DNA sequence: TGTGCCAGCAGCCCAGCGGGCCCTAATTCACCCCTCCACTTT. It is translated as CASSPAGPNSPLHF.

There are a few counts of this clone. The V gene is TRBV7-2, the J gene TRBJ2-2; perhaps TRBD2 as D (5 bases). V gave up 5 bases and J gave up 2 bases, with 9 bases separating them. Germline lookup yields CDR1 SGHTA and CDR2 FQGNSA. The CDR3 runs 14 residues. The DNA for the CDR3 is TGTGCCAGCAGCCCACGGGAAAACACCGGGGAGCTGTTTTTT. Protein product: CASSPRENTGELFF.

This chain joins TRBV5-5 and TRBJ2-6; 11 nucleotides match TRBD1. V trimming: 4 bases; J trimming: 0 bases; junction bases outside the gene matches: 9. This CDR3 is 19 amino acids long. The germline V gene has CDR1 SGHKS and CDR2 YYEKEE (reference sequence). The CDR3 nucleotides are TGTGCCAGCAGCCTCCTTGCCGGGACAGGGGGCTCTGGGGCCAACGTCCTGACTTTC. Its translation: CASSLLAGTGGSGANVLTF. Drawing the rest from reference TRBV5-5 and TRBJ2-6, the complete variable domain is DAGVTQSPTHLIKTRGQQVTLRCSPISGHKSVSWYQQVLGQGPQFIFQYYEKEERGRGNFPDRFSARQFPNYSSELNVNALLLGDSALYLCASSLLAGTGGSGANVLTFGAGSRLTVL.

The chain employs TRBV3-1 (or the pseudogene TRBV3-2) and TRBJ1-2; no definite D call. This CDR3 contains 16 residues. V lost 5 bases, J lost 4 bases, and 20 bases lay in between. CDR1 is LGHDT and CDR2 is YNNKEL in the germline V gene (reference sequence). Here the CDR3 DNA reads TGTGCCAGCAGCTCAAGCCCGTCGGGAAAGATCTATGGCTACACCTTC. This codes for CASSSSPSGKIYGYTF.

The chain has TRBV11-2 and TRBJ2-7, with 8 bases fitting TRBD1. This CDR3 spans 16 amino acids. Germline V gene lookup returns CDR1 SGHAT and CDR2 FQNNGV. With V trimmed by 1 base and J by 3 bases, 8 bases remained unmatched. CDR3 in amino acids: CASSLARQGTFYEQYF. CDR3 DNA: TGTGCCAGCAGCTTAGCTCGACAGGGGACCTTCTACGAGCAGTACTTC.

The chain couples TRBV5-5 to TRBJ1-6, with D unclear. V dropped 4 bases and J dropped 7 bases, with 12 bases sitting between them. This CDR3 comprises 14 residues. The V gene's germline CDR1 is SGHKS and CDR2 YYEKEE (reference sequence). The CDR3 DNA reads TGTGCCAGCAGCCCCCGGGTCCCCAATTCACCCCTCCACTTT. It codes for CASSPRVPNSPLHF.